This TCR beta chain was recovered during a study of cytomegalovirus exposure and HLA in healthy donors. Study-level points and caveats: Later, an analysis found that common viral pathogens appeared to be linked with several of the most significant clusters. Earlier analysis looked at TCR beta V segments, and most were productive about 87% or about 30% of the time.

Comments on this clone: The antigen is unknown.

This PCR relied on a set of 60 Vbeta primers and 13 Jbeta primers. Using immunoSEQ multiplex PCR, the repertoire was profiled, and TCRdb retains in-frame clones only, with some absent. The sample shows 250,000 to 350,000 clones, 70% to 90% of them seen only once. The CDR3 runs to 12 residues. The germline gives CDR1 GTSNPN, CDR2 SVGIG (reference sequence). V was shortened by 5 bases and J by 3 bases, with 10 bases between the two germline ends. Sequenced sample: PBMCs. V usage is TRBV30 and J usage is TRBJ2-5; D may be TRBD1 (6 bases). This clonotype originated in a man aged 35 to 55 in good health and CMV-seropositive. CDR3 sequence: CAWVNREETQYF. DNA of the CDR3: TGTGCCTGGGTAAACAGGGAAGAGACCCAGTACTTC.